The next 27 T cell receptor beta chains were all read from a single sample in a study of CD8+CD57+ T cells in acquired aplastic anemia. It was genomic DNA that served as the template for profiling TCR beta VDJ and CDR3. Using its own MiXCR run on the reads, TCRdb lists one record per CDR3 protein. The sample holds some 170,000 distinct CDR3 sequences, 40% to 50% seen once. It was patients with CD8+CD57+ cell expansion by flow cytometry who were chosen for sequencing. The sequencing input was sorted CD4+, CD8+, or CD8+CD57+ T cells (not recorded which) from PBMCs. The receptors come from a human donor with aplastic anemia.

This clonotype has a handful of counts. This sequence joins TRBV24-1 and TRBJ2-7, with D possibly matching TRBD2 (5 bases). The CDR3 covers 13 residues. Germline V gene lookup returns CDR1 KGHDR and CDR2 SFDVKD. V was trimmed by 7 bases and J by 3 bases, leaving 12 bases between them. In nucleotides, the CDR3 is TGTGCCACCAGCTCCCTTGGACTCTACGAGCAGTACTTC. Translated: CATSSLGLYEQYF.

This clonotype was recorded at least ten times. The gene calls are TRBV14 and TRBJ2-5, with TRBD1 matching over 8 bases. Germline V CDR1 and CDR2: SGHDN, FVKESK. The CDR3 contains 15 residues. With 1 base clipped from V and 3 bases from J, the junction kept 4 bases outside the gene matches. The chain's CDR3 is CASSQGDRIEETQYF. CDR3 nucleotide sequence: TGTGCCAGCAGCCAAGGGGACAGGATAGAAGAGACCCAGTACTTC. Full variable domain (rest looked up from reference TRBV14 and TRBJ2-5): EAGVTQFPSHSVIEKGQTVTLRCDPISGHDNLYWYRRVMGKEIKFLLHFVKESKQDESGMPNNRFLAERTGGTYSTLKVQPAELEDSGVYFCASSQGDRIEETQYFGPGTRLLVL.

This clonotype was picked up a small number of times. This chain links TRBV2 with TRBJ1-6, with D perhaps matching TRBD1 (5 bases). Germline lookup yields CDR1 SNHLY and CDR2 FYNNEI. Trimming shortened V by 1 base and J by 8 bases, and 9 bases separated the two germline ends. The CDR3 has 14 residues. The DNA of the CDR3 is TGTGCCAGCAGTGAAGGGGGGTTGTATTCACCCCTCCACTTT. This encodes CASSEGGLYSPLHF. Drawing the rest from reference TRBV2 and TRBJ1-6, the complete variable domain is EPEVTQTPSHQVTQMGQEVILRCVPISNHLYFYWYRQILGQKVEFLVSFYNNEISEKSEIFDDQFSVERPDGSNFTLKIRSTKLEDSAMYFCASSEGGLYSPLHFGNGTRLTVT.

The sample holds a few counts of this clonotype. Given a much more abundant clone one base away, this may be a read error. This chain links TRBV7-2 with TRBJ2-7, with 8 bases matching TRBD2. Germline V gene data show CDR1 as SGHTA and CDR2 as FQGNSA. The CDR3 is made up of 15 amino acids. CDR3 residues: CASSQERGTPYEQYF. For the CDR3, the DNA is TGCGCCAGCAGCCAAGAGCGGGGGACCCCCTACGAGCAGTACTTC.

CDR3 nucleotide sequence: TGTGCCACCAGCAGAGATAGGGAGGGATCACCCCTCCACTTT. Translation: CATSRDREGSPLHF. The chain recombines TRBV15 with TRBJ1-6; no reliable D call. The CDR3 consists of 14 residues. V was trimmed by 0 bases and J by 10 bases, leaving 10 bases between them. CDR1 is LNHNV, CDR2 YYDKDF, per germline (reference sequence).

The genes are TRBV20-1 and TRBJ2-7; TRBD2 matches at 9 bases. CDR1 is DFQATT, CDR2 SNEGSKA, per germline (reference sequence). With 4 bases clipped from V and 0 bases from J, the junction kept 4 bases outside the gene matches. The CDR3 totals 14 residues. The CDR3 is CSAIAGGSSYEQYF. The CDR3 DNA follows: TGCAGTGCTATTGCGGGAGGGAGCTCCTACGAGCAGTACTTC.

The gene calls are TRBV5-6 and TRBJ1-4; D might be TRBD1 (5 bases). V gave up 4 bases and J gave up 0 bases, with 13 bases separating them. The CDR3 runs 16 residues. The germline V gene encodes CDR1 SGHDT and CDR2 YYEEEE. Written as DNA, the CDR3 is TGTGCCAGCAGCCCCTGGGGGTCAGCAACTAATGAAAAACTGTTTTTT. Protein sequence: CASSPWGSATNEKLFF.

This clonotype was detected ten times or more. The chain is built from TRBV11-1 and TRBJ2-3, with a weak D call TRBD2 (6 bases). V lost 2 bases, J lost 0 bases, and 12 bases lay in between. CDR3 length: 16 residues. CDR1 and CDR2 (germline): SGHAT, FQDESV (reference sequence). In DNA form, the CDR3 reads TGTGCCAGCAGCTTAAGAAGGCTAGCGAGCACAGATACGCAGTATTTT. Translating it yields CASSLRRLASTDTQYF.

There are many counts of this clonotype. CDR3 sequence: CASRRGLAASYQETQYF. The CDR3 DNA sequence: TGTGCCAGCAGGCGGGGACTAGCGGCCTCGTACCAAGAGACCCAGTACTTC. The chain recombines TRBV6-5 with TRBJ2-5, with 11 bases that match TRBD2. J was trimmed by 0 bases and V by 6 bases; bases with no gene match: 9. CDR3 length: 17 residues. Per the germline V gene, CDR1 is MNHEY and CDR2 is SVGAGI.

This clonotype was found many times. The chain uses TRBV4-1 and TRBJ1-6, with TRBD1 identical over 8 bases. Looked up from germline, CDR1 is MGHRA and CDR2 is YSYEKL. This CDR3 contains 13 residues. The V gene end was trimmed by 3 bases and the J gene end by 10 bases; junction bases not matched to a gene: 2. The CDR3 spells CASSQDRESPLHF. The CDR3 DNA is TGCGCCAGCAGCCAGGACAGGGAATCACCCCTCCACTTT.

This clonotype was observed at least ten times. The genes are TRBV19 and TRBJ2-3; D is unclear. The germline V gene encodes CDR1 LNHDA and CDR2 SQIVND (reference sequence). V lost 10 bases to trimming and J lost 0 bases, with 11 bases between them. There are 13 residues in the CDR3. CDR3 protein: CATRAASTDTQYF. The CDR3 nucleotides read TGTGCCACCCGCGCGGCTAGCACAGATACGCAGTATTTT.

The chain has TRBV19 and TRBJ2-5; 14 nucleotides line up with TRBD2. Per the germline V gene, CDR1 is LNHDA and CDR2 is SQIVND (reference sequence). Germline trimming cut 3 bases from V and 3 bases from J; bases unmatched to any gene: 0. This CDR3 is 15 amino acids long. CDR3 DNA: TGTGCCAGTAGTATGGGACTAGCGGGGGAAGAGACCCAGTACTTC. Translating gives CASSMGLAGEETQYF.

The chain links TRBV7-3 to TRBJ1-2; D is unresolved. V lost 6 bases and J 4 bases, leaving 9 bases between the germline ends. The CDR3 covers 12 residues. Germline V gene data show CDR1 as SGHTA and CDR2 as FQGTGA. The CDR3 sequence is CASSGRAYGYTF. CDR3 DNA sequence: TGTGCCAGCAGTGGCCGGGCCTATGGCTACACCTTC. Looking up the rest from reference TRBV7-3 and TRBJ1-2 gives the full variable domain: GAGVSQTPSNKVTEKGKYVELRCDPISGHTALYWYRQSLGQGPEFLIYFQGTGAADDSGLPNDRFFAVRPEGSVSTLKIQRTERGDSAVYLCASSGRAYGYTFGSGTRLTVV.

Of note for this clonotype: A much larger clone sits a single nucleotide away, making a read error possible. The chain joins TRBV5-1 to TRBJ2-2; the D gene is possibly TRBD2 (5 bases). Germline CDR1 and CDR2: SGHRS and YFSETQ. The CDR3 has 13 amino acids. CDR3 in amino acids: CASSLEGNGELSF. DNA for the CDR3: TGCGCCAGCAGCTTGGAAGGGAACGGGGAGCTGTCTTTT. Based on the CDR3 plus reference TRBV5-1 and TRBJ2-2, the full variable domain is KAGVTQTPRYLIKTRGQQVTLSCSPISGHRSVSWYQQTPGQGLQFLFEYFSETQRNKGNFPGRFSGRQFSNSRSEMNVSTLELGDSALYLCASSLEGNGELSFGEGSRLTVL.

The chain joins TRBV20-1 to TRBJ1-6; TRBD1 matches 9 bases. CDR1 is DFQATT, CDR2 SNEGSKA, per germline (reference sequence). The CDR3 spans 15 residues. Trimming at V came to 3 bases and at J to 8 bases, leaving 8 bases not matched to a gene. CDR3: CSASDRQGGYSPLHF. The CDR3 DNA sequence: TGCAGTGCTAGCGATAGACAGGGGGGGTATTCACCCCTCCACTTT.

This chain links TRBV7-3 with TRBJ1-2, with 7 bases matching TRBD1. V shed 5 bases, J shed 6 bases, and the junction held 12 bases outside the gene matches. Germline CDR1 is SGHTA and CDR2 is FQGTGA. CDR3 length: 15 amino acids. CDR3 DNA sequence: TGTGCCAGCAGCCGGGGGATCAGGGGGGGAGATGGCTACACCTTC. Translation gives CASSRGIRGGDGYTF.

There are a few counts of this clonotype. V usage is TRBV10-3 and J usage is TRBJ2-7; 7 bases match TRBD1. Germline V gene data show CDR1 as ENHRY and CDR2 as SYGVKD. V lost 5 bases, J lost 0 bases, and 7 bases stayed unmatched. The CDR3 has 15 amino acids. The CDR3 loop reads CAISNVTGPSYEQYF. CDR3 in DNA: TGTGCCATCAGTAATGTGACAGGGCCCTCCTACGAGCAGTACTTC.

Note on this clonotype: Given the absence of the conserved phenylalanine or tryptophan at the CDR3 end, a read error is likely. This chain links TRBV5-1 with TRBJ2-1; perhaps TRBD1 as D (6 bases). The germline CDR1 and CDR2 sequences are SGHRS and YFSETQ. This CDR3 is 14 amino acids long. The V and J ends lost 4 bases and 7 bases respectively, with 15 bases between them. CDR3 nucleotides: TGCGCCAGCAGCGACTGGGCAGGGGCAAATGAGCAGTTCCTC. This encodes CASSDWAGANEQFL.

There are a few counts of this clonotype. The chain carries TRBV29-1 and TRBJ2-3; D is possibly TRBD1 (6 bases). The CDR3 sequence is 10 residues long. The germline CDR1 and CDR2 sequences are SQVTM and ANQGSEA. V was clipped by 6 bases and J by 9 bases, with 10 bases between them. The CDR3 protein is CSVGTKTQYF. CDR3 sequence (DNA): TGCAGCGTCGGGACAAAAACGCAGTATTTT.

This clonotype was counted ten times or more. The chain couples TRBV6-5 to TRBJ2-7, with D possibly matching TRBD2 (6 bases). The germline V and J ends were trimmed by 0 bases and 2 bases, with 11 bases remaining between them. The CDR3 contains 15 residues. Germline values: CDR1 MNHEY, CDR2 SVGAGI. CDR3 sequence (DNA): TGTGCCAGCAGTTACTCGCGGGCGGGGCCCTACGAGCAGTACTTC. It codes for CASSYSRAGPYEQYF.

The chain joins TRBV20-1 to TRBJ2-3, with a weak D call TRBD2 (6 bases). The V gene's germline CDR1 is DFQATT and CDR2 SNEGSKA (reference sequence). V was clipped by 5 bases and J by 5 bases, with 14 bases between them. The CDR3 has 13 amino acids. The CDR3 spells CSALEGRGDTQYF. The CDR3 DNA reads as TGCAGTGCTCTGGAGGGGCGGGGAGATACGCAGTATTTT.

The rearrangement uses TRBV2 and TRBJ1-2; possibly TRBD1 for D (5 bases). Germline assignment: CDR1 SNHLY and CDR2 FYNNEI. V was cut by 6 bases and J by 4 bases, with 18 bases left in between. The CDR3 length is 15 residues. CDR3 sequence: CASRRDLLAGYGYTF. The CDR3 region has the DNA TGTGCCAGCAGGAGGGACCTATTGGCCGGCTATGGCTACACCTTC.

The chain combines TRBV10-3 with TRBJ1-1; D is possibly TRBD1 (6 bases). The CDR3 consists of 14 residues. V lost 3 bases to trimming and J lost 8 bases, with 16 bases between them. Germline V gene data show CDR1 as ENHRY and CDR2 as SYGVKD. CDR3 sequence reads: CAISDPGRTEEAFF. In DNA, the CDR3 is TGTGCCATCAGTGACCCCGGACGGACAGAAGAAGCTTTCTTT.

The gene calls are TRBV25-1 and TRBJ2-2; TRBD1 might be the D (6 bases). The V gene lost 6 bases and the J gene lost 3 bases, with 14 bases spanning the gap. This CDR3 contains 15 residues. The germline V gene encodes CDR1 MGHDK and CDR2 SYGVNS. The chain's CDR3 is CASSAYGTYTGELFF. DNA for the CDR3: TGTGCCAGCAGCGCATACGGGACATACACCGGGGAGCTGTTTTTT.

This chain links TRBV20-1 with TRBJ2-1, with 11 bases identical to TRBD2. Germline values: CDR1 DFQATT, CDR2 SNEGSKA (reference sequence). The junction had 13 bases not matched to a gene; V was cut back by 0 bases and J by 9 bases. The CDR3 contains 17 residues. The CDR3 sequence is CSARDRLGLAEGPEQFF. CDR3 sequence (DNA): TGCAGTGCTAGAGATCGGCTGGGACTAGCGGAGGGGCCTGAGCAGTTCTTC.

As regards this clonotype: This may be a read error, as it is one base from a much larger clone. The genes are TRBV5-6 and TRBJ2-5, with 9 bases identical to TRBD2. V was clipped by 7 bases and J by 1 base; unmatched bases: 5. The germline V gene has CDR1 SGHDT and CDR2 YYEEEE. The CDR3 length is 14 residues. Here the CDR3 reads CASGGLALQETQYF. CDR3 coding DNA: TGTGCCAGCGGAGGACTAGCGCTCCAAGAGACCCAGTACTTC.

Only a few counts were recorded for this clonotype. The chain couples TRBV10-3 to TRBJ2-1, with 8 bases matching TRBD1. The germline CDR1 and CDR2 sequences are ENHRY and SYGVKD. This CDR3 is 17 amino acids long. The V and J ends lost 2 bases and 0 bases, in that order; junction bases with no gene match: 6. CDR3 in DNA: TGTGCCATCAGTGAGGTAGACAGGGGTCCCTCCTACAATGAGCAGTTCTTC. Amino acid sequence: CAISEVDRGPSYNEQFF.